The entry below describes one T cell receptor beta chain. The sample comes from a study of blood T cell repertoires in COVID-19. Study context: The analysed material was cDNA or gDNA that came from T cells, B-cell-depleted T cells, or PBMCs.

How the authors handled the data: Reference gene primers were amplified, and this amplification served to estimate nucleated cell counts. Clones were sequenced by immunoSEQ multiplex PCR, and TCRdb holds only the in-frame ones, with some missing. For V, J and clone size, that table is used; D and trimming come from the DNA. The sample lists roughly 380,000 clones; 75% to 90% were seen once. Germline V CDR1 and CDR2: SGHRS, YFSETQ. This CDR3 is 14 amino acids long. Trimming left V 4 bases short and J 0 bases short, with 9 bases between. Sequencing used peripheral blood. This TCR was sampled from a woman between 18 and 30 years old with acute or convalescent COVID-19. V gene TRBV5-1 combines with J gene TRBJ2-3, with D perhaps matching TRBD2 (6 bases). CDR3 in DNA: TGCGCCAGCAGCAAACTAGCTAGCACAGATACGCAGTATTTT. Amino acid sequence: CASSKLASTDTQYF.